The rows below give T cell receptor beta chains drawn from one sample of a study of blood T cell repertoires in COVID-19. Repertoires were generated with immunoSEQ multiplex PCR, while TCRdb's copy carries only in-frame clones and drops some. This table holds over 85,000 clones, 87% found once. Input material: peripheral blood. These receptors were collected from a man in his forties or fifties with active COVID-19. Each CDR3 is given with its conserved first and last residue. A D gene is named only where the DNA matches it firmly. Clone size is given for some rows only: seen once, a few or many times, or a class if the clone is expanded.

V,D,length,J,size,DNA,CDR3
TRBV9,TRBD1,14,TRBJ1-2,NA,TGTGCCAGCAGCCCGCGGACAGGGCAGGAAGGCTACACCTTC,CASSPRTGQEGYTF
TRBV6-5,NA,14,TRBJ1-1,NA,TGTGCCAGCAGGAGGTGGGGCTCCTACACTGAAGCTTTCTTT,CASRRWGSYTEAFF
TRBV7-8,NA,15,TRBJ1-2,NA,TGTGCCAGCTCCTTAACCGCGGACACTGTCTATGGCTACACCTTC,CASSLTADTVYGYTF
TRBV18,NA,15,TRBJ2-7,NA,TGTGCCAGCTCACCCGGGACGCGGGGGCTCTACGAGCAGTACTTC,CASSPGTRGLYEQYF
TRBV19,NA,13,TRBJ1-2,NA,TGTGCCAGTAGTACCGACAGCCTCTATGGCTACACCTTC,CASSTDSLYGYTF
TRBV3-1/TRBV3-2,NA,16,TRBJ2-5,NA,TGTGCCAGCAGCCAAGCAGCGGTGGGGGGGCATGGGACCCAGTACTTC,CASSQAAVGGHGTQYF
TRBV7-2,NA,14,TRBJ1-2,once,TGTGCCAGCAGCTTGCTTGGAGGTTACTATGGCTACACCTTC,CASSLLGGYYGYTF
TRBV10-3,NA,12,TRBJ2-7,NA,TGTGCCATCAGTGGGTCCAGCTACGAGCAGTACTTC,CAISGSSYEQYF
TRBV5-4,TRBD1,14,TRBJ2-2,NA,TGTGCCAGCAGCCCTGGACAGGGGACCGGGGAGCTGTTTTTT,CASSPGQGTGELFF
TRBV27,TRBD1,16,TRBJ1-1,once,TGTGCCAGCAGTCCATGGACAGGGGGCGCGCAGACTGAAGCTTTCTTT,CASSPWTGGAQTEAFF
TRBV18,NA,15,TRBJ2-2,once,TGTGCCAGCTCACCGAGTCAGGGCAACACCGGGGAGCTGTTTTTT,CASSPSQGNTGELFF
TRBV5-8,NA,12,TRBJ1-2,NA,TGTGCCACCAGCCGAGCCAACTATGGCTACACCTTC,CATSRANYGYTF
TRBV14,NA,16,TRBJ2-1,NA,TGTGCCAGCAGCCAAGTCGGACACCTTGAGTACAATGAGCAGTTCTTC,CASSQVGHLEYNEQFF
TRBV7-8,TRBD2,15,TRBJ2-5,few,TGTGCCAGCAGCTTTCCCAGCGGGGGGCCTGAGACCCAGTACTTC,CASSFPSGGPETQYF
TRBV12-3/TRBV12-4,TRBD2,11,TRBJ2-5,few,TGTGCCAGCAGCCCGGGGGGGACCCAGTACTTC,CASSPGGTQYF
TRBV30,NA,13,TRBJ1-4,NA,TGTGCCTGGAGGTTACAGAAAAGTGAAAAACTGTTTTTT,CAWRLQKSEKLFF
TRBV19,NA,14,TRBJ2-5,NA,TGTGCCAGTAGTAATTTTGGGGGGAGGGAGACCCAGTACTTC,CASSNFGGRETQYF
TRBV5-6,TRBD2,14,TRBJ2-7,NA,TGTGCCAGCAGCTTGGGTGGGACTAACTACGAGCAGTACTTC,CASSLGGTNYEQYF
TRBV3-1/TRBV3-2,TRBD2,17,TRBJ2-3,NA,TGTGCCAGCAGCCTGCGGCTGCTAGCGGGGGGGCCAGATACGCAGTATTTT,CASSLRLLAGGPDTQYF
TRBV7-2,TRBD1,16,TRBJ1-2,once,TGTGCCAGCAGCTCTCCGGGACAGGGGGCTAACTATGGCTACACCTTC,CASSSPGQGANYGYTF
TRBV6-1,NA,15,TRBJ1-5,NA,TGTGCCAGCAGTGAGTTGTGGCTGAGCAATCAGCCCCAGCATTTT,CASSELWLSNQPQHF
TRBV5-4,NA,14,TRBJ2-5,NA,TGTGCCAGCAGCTTGGGCGGGGGCAAAGAGACCCAGTACTTC,CASSLGGGKETQYF
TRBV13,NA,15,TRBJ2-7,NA,TGTGCCAGCAGCTGCCGATGGGGGGAGGCCTACGAGCAGTACTTC,CASSCRWGEAYEQYF
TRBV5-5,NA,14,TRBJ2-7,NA,TGTGCCAGCAGCTTGGGTCCAACGCAGTACGAGCAGTACTTC,CASSLGPTQYEQYF
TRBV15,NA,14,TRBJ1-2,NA,TGTGCCACCAGCAGAGATCGGGGGAACTATGGCTACACCTTC,CATSRDRGNYGYTF
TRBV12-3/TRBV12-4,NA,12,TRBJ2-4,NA,TGTGCCAGCAGTTTAGGGCCTCGCGGGGAGCACTTC,CASSLGPRGEHF
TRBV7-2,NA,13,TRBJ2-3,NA,TGTGCCAGCAGCTTAGACGGACTTGATACGCAGTATTTT,CASSLDGLDTQYF
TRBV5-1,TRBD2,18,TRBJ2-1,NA,TGCGCCAGCAGCCTCGGACTAGCGGGGGGGCCAGTCTACAATGAGCAGTTCTTC,CASSLGLAGGPVYNEQFF
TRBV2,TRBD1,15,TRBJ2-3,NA,TGTGCCAGCAGTGGTAGGACAGGGAGCACAGATACGCAGTATTTT,CASSGRTGSTDTQYF
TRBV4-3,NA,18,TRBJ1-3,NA,TGCGCCAGCAGCCAGAGATTAGCGACGGACCTCTCTGGAAACACCATATATTTT,CASSQRLATDLSGNTIYF
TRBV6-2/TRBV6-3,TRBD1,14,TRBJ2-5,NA,TGTGCCAGCAGCCCCCCCAGGGGGCTGGAGACCCAGTACTTC,CASSPPRGLETQYF
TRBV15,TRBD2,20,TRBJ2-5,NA,TGTGCCACCAGCAGACCCGGACCTCAAGGGACTAGCTGGGTCGGAGAGACCCAGTACTTC,CATSRPGPQGTSWVGETQYF
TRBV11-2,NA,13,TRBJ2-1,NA,TGTGCCAGCAGCTTCGCGGGGGCGGGTGAGCAGTTCTTC,CASSFAGAGEQFF
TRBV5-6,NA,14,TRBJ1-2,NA,TGTGCCAGCAGCTTGGCAGGTGCCAGGGGAGGCTACACCTTC,CASSLAGARGGYTF